This T cell receptor (beta chain) was found in a study of OX40 agonist ivuxolimab in advanced cancers. About the full investigation: The costimulatory receptor OX40 (CD134) was targeted by ivuxolimab, a fully human IgG2 agonistic monoclonal antibody. Intravenous ivuxolimab was administered to patients every 2 weeks at six dose levels: 0.01, 0.1, 0.3, 1.5, 3 and 10 mg/kg. Partial responses occurred in three dose-escalation patients, of whom one had hepatocellular carcinoma and two had cutaneous melanoma. Of the approximately 50 dose-escalation patients, hepatocellular carcinoma was present in around 20, melanoma in some 15, renal cell carcinoma in 9 and head and neck cancer in 9. A male proportion of almost 85% and a mean age of roughly 55 years, ranging from 23 to 79, were recorded for the dose-escalation cohort. Peripheral TCRbeta sequencing was intended to test whether TCR sequence diversity was altered and clonal T-cell expansion was caused by ivuxolimab. Patients were allowed to have had prior anti-PD-1, anti-PD-L1 or anti-CTLA-4 therapy, and approximately 41% of the dose-escalation patients had previously received checkpoint inhibitors. The paper describes the monotherapy dose-escalation part (N of about 50 patients) of the phase I trial of ivuxolimab.

Concerning this clone: The specificity of this receptor is unknown. Base qualities are not recorded, but no much larger clone differs from it by a single base.

To sequence the TCRbeta CDR3 region, genomic DNA was isolated from the sorted cells. TCRbeta CDR3 regions were sequenced using the immunoSEQ Assay. What TCRdb holds here is the immuneACCESS table cut down to in-frame rearrangements. Part of the clones is not present; checked against another copy, under half of the missing clones reflect an unresolved V gene, and the others are unexplained. The sample yields roughly 49,000 clones; 81% were counted once. Together, the top ten hold almost 6.5% of the sample. Study-level results and caveats: Low levels of normalized T-cell clonal expansion were also shown by some nonresponding patients. In the 0.1-3.0 mg/kg groups, partial responders had among the lowest normalized peripheral clonal expansion, particularly in CD8+ T cells. The antigen specificity of the clonally expanded peripheral T cells was not determined. After ivuxolimab, more expanded clones were found on average in CD8+ T cells than in CD4+ T cells. At doses of 0.1 to 3.0 mg/kg, clonal expansion of both CD4+ and CD8+ T cells in blood was seen between baseline and week 6.

The germline V gene (reference sequence) supplies CDR1 SGHKS and CDR2 YYEKEE. Measured from the cysteine to the phenylalanine, the CDR3 is 15 residues long. Only the CDR3 DNA stays, 45 bases, in frame from base 1. The V end gives up 4 bases and the J end 4 bases, leaving 8 bases in the junction not matched to a gene. The trial excluded patients who had a history of autoimmune disease or who were on systemic immunosuppression. Peripheral blood for TCR sequencing was drawn from every dose cohort at baseline, at cycle 4 day 1 and at cycle 7 day 1. The samples were drawn from a first-in-human, open-label, multicenter phase I dose-escalation trial of ivuxolimab. Adults with locally advanced or metastatic head and neck squamous cell, hepatocellular, melanoma or renal cell carcinoma were enrolled in the trial. Before TCR sequencing, CD4+ and CD8+ T cells were separately sorted from peripheral blood.

This TCR was sampled from an adult with an advanced solid tumor such as melanoma, head and neck, liver or kidney cancer. This specimen was CD4+ or CD8+ T cells sorted from blood, taken in a trial of the OX40 agonist ivuxolimab. In this chain, TRBV5-5 is recombined with TRBJ1-2, with 9 junctional bases fitting TRBD1. CDR3 loop: CASSRTGAFLYGYTF. At the DNA level, the sequence is TGTGCCAGCAGCCGGACAGGGGCCTTTCTCTATGGCTACACCTTC.